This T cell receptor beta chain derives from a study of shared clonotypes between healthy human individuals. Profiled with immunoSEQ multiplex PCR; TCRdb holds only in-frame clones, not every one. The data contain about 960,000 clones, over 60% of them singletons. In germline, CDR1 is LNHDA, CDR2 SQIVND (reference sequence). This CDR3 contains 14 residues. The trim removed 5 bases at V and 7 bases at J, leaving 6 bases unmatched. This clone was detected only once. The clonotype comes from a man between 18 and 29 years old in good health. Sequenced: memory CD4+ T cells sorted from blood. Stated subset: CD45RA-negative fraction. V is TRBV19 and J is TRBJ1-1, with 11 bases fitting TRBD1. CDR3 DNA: TGTGCCAGTAGTCCTTGGACAGGGGGCATTGAAGCTTTCTTT. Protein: CASSPWTGGIEAFF.